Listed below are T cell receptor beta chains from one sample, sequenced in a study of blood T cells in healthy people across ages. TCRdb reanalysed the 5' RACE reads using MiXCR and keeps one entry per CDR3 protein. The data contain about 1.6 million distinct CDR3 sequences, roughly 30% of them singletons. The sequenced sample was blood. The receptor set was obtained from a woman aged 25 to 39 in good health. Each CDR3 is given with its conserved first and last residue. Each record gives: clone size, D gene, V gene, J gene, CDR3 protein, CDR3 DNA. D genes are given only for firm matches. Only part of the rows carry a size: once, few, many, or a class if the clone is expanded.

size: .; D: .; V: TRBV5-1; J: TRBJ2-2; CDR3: CASSTGPTGELFF; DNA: TGCGCCAGCAGCACAGGGCCCACCGGGGAGCTGTTTTTT
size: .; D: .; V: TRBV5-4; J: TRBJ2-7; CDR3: CASSLGGAGLEQYF; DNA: TGTGCCAGCAGCTTGGGTGGCGCAGGGTTGGAGCAGTACTTC
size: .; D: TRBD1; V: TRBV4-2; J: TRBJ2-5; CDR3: CVSSQEGDSGDLETQYF; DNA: TGTGTCAGCAGCCAAGAGGGGGACAGCGGAGACTTAGAGACCCAGTACTTC
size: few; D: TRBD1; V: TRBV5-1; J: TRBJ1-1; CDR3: CASSIGQGWNTEAFF; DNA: TGCGCCAGCAGCATAGGACAGGGATGGAACACTGAAGCTTTCTTT
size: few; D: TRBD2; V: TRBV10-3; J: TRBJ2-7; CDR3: CAISDPGLALTDEQYF; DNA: TGTGCCATCAGTGATCCCGGACTAGCTCTGACCGACGAGCAGTACTTC
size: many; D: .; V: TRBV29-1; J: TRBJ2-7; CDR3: CSVQGHELSYEQYF; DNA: TGCAGCGTCCAGGGACACGAACTCTCCTACGAGCAGTACTTC
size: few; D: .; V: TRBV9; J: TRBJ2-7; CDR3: CASSPNSGEQYF; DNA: TGTGCCAGCAGCCCAAACTCGGGGGAGCAGTACTTC
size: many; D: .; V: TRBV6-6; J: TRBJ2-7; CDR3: CASSPTVSYEQYF; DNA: TGTGCCAGCAGTCCGACAGTGTCCTACGAGCAGTACTTC
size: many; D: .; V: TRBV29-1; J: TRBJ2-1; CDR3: CSVLLNNEQFF; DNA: TGCAGCGTCCTCCTAAACAATGAGCAGTTCTTC
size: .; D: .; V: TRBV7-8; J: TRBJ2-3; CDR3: CASSPEAQGADTQYF; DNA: TGTGCCAGCAGCCCAGAGGCCCAGGGCGCAGATACGCAGTATTTT
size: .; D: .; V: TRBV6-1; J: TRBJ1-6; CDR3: CASSEQVKNSPLHF; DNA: TGTGCCAGCAGTGAACAGGTGAAGAATTCACCCCTCCACTTT
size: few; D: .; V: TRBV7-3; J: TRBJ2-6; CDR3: CASSQGLNGANVPTF; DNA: TGTGCCAGCAGTCAGGGTTTGAATGGGGCCAACGTCCCGACTTTC
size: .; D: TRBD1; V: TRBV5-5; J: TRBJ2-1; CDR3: CAGGSGGLSYEQFF; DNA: TGTGCCGGCGGATCAGGGGGCTTGAGTTATGAGCAGTTCTTC
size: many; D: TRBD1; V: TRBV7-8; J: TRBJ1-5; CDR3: CASSHGTGGGFNQPQHF; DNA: TGTGCCAGCAGCCACGGGACAGGGGGTGGTTTCAATCAGCCCCAGCATTTT
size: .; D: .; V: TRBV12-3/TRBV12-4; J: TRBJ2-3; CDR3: CASSFSLRRADTQYF; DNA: TGTGCCAGCAGTTTCTCCCTGAGGAGGGCAGATACGCAGTATTTT
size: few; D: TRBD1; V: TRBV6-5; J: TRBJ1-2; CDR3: CASSKGTGRRGYTF; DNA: TGTGCCAGCAGCAAGGGGACAGGGCGAAGAGGCTACACCTTC
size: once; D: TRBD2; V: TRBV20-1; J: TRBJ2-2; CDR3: CSATSGGFMDTGELFF; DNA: TGCAGTGCAACTAGCGGGGGTTTCATGGACACCGGGGAGCTGTTTTTT
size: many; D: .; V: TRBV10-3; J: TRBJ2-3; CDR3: CAIKADSTDTQYF; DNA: TGTGCCATCAAAGCGGACAGCACAGATACGCAGTATTTT
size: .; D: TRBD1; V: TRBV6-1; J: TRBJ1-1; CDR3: CASSGQGATNTEAFF; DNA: TGTGCCAGCAGTGGACAGGGGGCTACGAACACTGAAGCTTTCTTT
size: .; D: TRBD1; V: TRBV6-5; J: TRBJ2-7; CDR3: CASSRGGQVSSYEQYF; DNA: TGTGCCAGCAGTAGAGGGGGACAGGTGAGCTCCTACGAGCAGTACTTC
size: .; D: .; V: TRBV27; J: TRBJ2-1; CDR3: CASSFGLLAEQFF; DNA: TGTGCCAGCAGTTTCGGACTCTTGGCGGAGCAGTTCTTC
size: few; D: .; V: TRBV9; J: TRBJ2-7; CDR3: CASSAADSGDEQYF; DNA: TGTGCCAGCAGCGCAGCGGACTCGGGAGACGAGCAGTACTTC
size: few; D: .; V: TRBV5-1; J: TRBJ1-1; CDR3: CASSLGFQSMNTEAFF; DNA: TGCGCCAGCAGCTTGGGTTTCCAGAGCATGAACACTGAAGCTTTCTTT
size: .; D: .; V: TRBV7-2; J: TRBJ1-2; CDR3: CASSPDGNNYGYTF; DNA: TGTGCCAGCAGCCCCGACGGAAATAACTATGGCTACACCTTC
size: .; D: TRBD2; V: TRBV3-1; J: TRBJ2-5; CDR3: CASSLSSGSVGETQYF; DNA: TGTGCCAGCAGCCTCTCTAGCGGGAGCGTCGGGGAGACCCAGTACTTC
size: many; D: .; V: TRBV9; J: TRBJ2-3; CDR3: CASSVGTDTQYF; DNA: TGTGCCAGCAGCGTAGGGACAGATACGCAGTATTTT
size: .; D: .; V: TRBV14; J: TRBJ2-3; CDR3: CASSQDQENTDTQYF; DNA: TGTGCCAGCAGCCAAGATCAGGAGAACACAGATACGCAGTATTTT
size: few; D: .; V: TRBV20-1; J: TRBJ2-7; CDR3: CSARDRGSVEQYF; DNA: TGCAGTGCTAGAGATCGAGGTTCGGTCGAGCAGTACTTC